This T cell receptor beta chain was obtained from a study of cytomegalovirus exposure and HLA in healthy donors. 60 Vbeta and 13 Jbeta primers were used in PCR. TCRdb's table, derived via immunoSEQ multiplex PCR, lists solely in-frame clones and lacks some. The sample consists of some 120,000 clones, approximately 70% of them appearing once. The sequence was collected from a man aged 25-45 years in good health and CMV-seropositive. The sample comprised PBMCs.

In DNA, the CDR3 is TGTGCCAGCAGTTTAGGTTTACAGGGGGCTTTAAACTATGGCTACACCTTC. It encodes CASSLGLQGALNYGYTF. The rearrangement links TRBV27 to TRBJ1-2; 9 bases are a match to TRBD1. The junction had 9 bases not matched to a gene; V was cut back by 2 bases and J by 2 bases. This CDR3 has 17 residues. Germline V gene sequence: CDR1 MNHEY, CDR2 SMNVEV (reference sequence).